This T cell receptor (beta chain) was sequenced for a study of spatial heterogeneity in lung cancer. Overall study results and limits: Ubiquitous expanded tumor TCRs surfaced in blood more at resection than they did at follow-up.

Time point defined: blood at routine non-recurrence follow-up after resection. Whole RNA came from tumor, nontumor lung or frozen PBMC and was sequenced without being sorted. Every individual TCR cDNA molecule carried its own unique molecular identifier, which allowed correction of PCR and sequencing errors. TCRdb re-analysed the 5' RACE reads in MiXCR, keeping a single row per CDR3 protein. This sample has about 43,000 distinct CDR3 sequences, with 22% found just once. This clonotype was picked up a small number of times. Its cognate antigen is unknown. The origin of this receptor is a female donor with early-stage non-small cell lung cancer. The starting material was PBMCs, obtained at follow-up.

The chain's CDR3 is CASTTSRSGTSGSGANVLTF. The CDR3 nucleotides are TGTGCCAGCACCACCTCCCGGTCGGGGACTAGTGGGTCTGGGGCCAACGTCCTGACTTTC. The chain employs TRBV6-5 and TRBJ2-6, with 8 bases aligning to TRBD2. The junction had 18 bases not matched to a gene; V was cut back by 7 bases and J by 1 base. Germline V CDR1 and CDR2: MNHEY, SVGAGI. This CDR3 comprises 20 residues.